This T cell receptor beta chain emerged from a study of CD8+CD57+ T cells in acquired aplastic anemia. For CDR3 and TCR beta VDJ profiling, genomic DNA was the template used. TCRdb analysed the reads with MiXCR anew, one entry per CDR3 protein. The table lists 250,000 or so distinct CDR3 sequences, approximately 45% of them singletons. Germline V gives CDR1 SNHLY, CDR2 FYNNEI. This CDR3 has 17 amino acids. The ends lost 3 bases at V and 0 bases at J; junction bases unmatched: 8. CD8+CD57+ cell expansion, shown by flow cytometry, had occurred in the patients selected for sequencing. Many counts were recorded for this clonotype.

The rearrangement joins TRBV2 to TRBJ1-2; 9 bases align to TRBD1. The sequenced material came from sorted CD4+, CD8+, or CD8+CD57+ T cells (not recorded which) from PBMCs. This sequence was found in a human donor with aplastic anemia. CDR3 region: CASSEPDRGRTNYGYTF. CDR3 sequence (DNA): TGTGCCAGCAGTGAGCCGGACAGGGGTAGGACTAACTATGGCTACACCTTC.